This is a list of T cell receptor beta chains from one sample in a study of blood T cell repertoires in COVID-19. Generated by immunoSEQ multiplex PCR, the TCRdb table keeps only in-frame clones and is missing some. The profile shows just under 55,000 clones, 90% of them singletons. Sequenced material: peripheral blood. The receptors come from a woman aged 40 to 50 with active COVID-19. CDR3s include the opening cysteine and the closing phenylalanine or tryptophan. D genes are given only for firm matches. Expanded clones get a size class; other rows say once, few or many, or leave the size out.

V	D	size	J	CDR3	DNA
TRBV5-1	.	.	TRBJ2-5	CATTLGGTLGETQYF	TGCGCCACCACCCTCGGGGGGACATTAGGGGAGACCCAGTACTTC
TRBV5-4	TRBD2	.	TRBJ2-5	CASSSGLAEETQYF	TGTGCCAGCAGCTCCGGACTAGCGGAAGAGACCCAGTACTTC
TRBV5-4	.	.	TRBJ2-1	CASTPPAGAGYNEQFF	TGTGCCAGCACCCCACCGGCGGGGGCTGGATACAATGAGCAGTTCTTC
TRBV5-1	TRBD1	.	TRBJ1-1	CASSIGQGKTEAFF	TGCGCCAGCAGCATCGGACAGGGGAAAACTGAAGCTTTCTTT
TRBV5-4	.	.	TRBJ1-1	CASSAGGNTEAFF	TGTGCCAGCAGCGCCGGGGGAAACACTGAAGCTTTCTTT
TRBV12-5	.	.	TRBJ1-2	CASGQSNYGYTF	TGTGCTAGTGGACAAAGTAACTATGGCTACACCTTC
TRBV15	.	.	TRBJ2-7	CATSEGGAGVYEQYF	TGTGCCACCAGCGAGGGGGGGGCGGGGGTCTACGAGCAGTACTTC
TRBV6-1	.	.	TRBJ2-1	CASSERRGRDNEQFF	TGTGCCAGCAGTGAAAGGCGGGGAAGGGACAATGAGCAGTTCTTC
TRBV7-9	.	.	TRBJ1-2	CASSSLRGGIGGYTF	TGTGCCAGCAGCTCTCTTAGGGGGGGGATCGGTGGCTACACCTTC
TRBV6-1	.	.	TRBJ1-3	CASSEDPSSGNTIYF	TGTGCCAGCAGTGAAGACCCGAGCTCTGGAAACACCATATATTTT
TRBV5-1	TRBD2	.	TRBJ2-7	CASSFGTSGRSSYEQYF	TGCGCCAGCAGCTTTGGGACTAGCGGGAGAAGCTCCTACGAGCAGTACTTC
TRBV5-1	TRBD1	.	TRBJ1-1	CASGSTGGRNTEAFF	TGCGCCAGCGGGTCGACAGGGGGCAGGAACACTGAAGCTTTCTTT
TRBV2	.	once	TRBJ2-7	CASSYSYEQYF	TGTGCCAGCAGTTACTCCTACGAGCAGTACTTC
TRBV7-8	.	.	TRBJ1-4	CASSDRAPGVEKLFF	TGTGCCAGCAGCGATAGGGCGCCGGGAGTAGAAAAACTGTTTTTT
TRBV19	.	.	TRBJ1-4	CASSIMARANEKLFF	TGTGCCAGTAGTATCATGGCGAGGGCTAATGAAAAACTGTTTTTT
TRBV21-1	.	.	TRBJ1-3	CASSKARHPGNTIYF	TGTGCCAGCAGCAAAGCGAGGCATCCTGGAAACACCATATATTTT
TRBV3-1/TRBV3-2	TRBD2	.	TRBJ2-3	CASSRPGLAGGQSDTQYF	TGTGCCAGCAGCCGACCGGGACTAGCGGGGGGGCAATCAGATACGCAGTATTTT
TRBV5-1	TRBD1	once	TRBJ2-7	CASSLEGQGAREQYF	TGCGCCAGCAGCTTGGAGGGACAGGGGGCGCGGGAGCAGTACTTC
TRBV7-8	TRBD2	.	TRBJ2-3	CASSYHRTSGERDTQYF	TGTGCCAGCAGCTACCACCGGACTAGCGGGGAAAGGGATACGCAGTATTTT
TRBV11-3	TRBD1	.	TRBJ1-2	CASSSDLGTVVGYGYTF	TGTGCCAGCAGCTCTGACCTCGGGACAGTGGTGGGCTATGGCTACACCTTC
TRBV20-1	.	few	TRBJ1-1	CSASGSAEAFF	TGCAGTGCTAGTGGGTCGGCTGAAGCTTTCTTT
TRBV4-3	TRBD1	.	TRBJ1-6	CASSQDTVGAGGGSPLHF	TGCGCCAGCAGCCAGGACACTGTCGGGGCAGGGGGTGGATCACCCCTCCACTTT
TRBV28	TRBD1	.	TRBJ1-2	CASSLAAGQGEGGYTF	TGTGCCAGCAGTTTAGCCGCGGGACAGGGAGAAGGGGGCTACACCTTC
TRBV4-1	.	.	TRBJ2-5	CASSQEYQSRETQYF	TGCGCCAGCAGCCAAGAGTACCAGTCGCGGGAGACCCAGTACTTC